The 22 T cell receptor beta chains below were found in one sample sequenced in a study of T cell responses to AZD1222 COVID-19 vaccine. The repertoire was sequenced with immunoSEQ multiplex PCR; TCRdb's copy has only in-frame clones and lacks some. The data contain about 110,000 clones, approximately 87% of them singletons. Material: peripheral blood, obtained on day 0 of AZD1222 vaccination. These receptors were collected from an adult in good health.

This clone occurred once. The chain is built from TRBV7-9 and TRBJ2-1; D perhaps matches TRBD1 (5 bases). The CDR3 has 17 amino acids. CDR1 is SEHNR, CDR2 FQNEAQ, per germline (reference sequence). Trimming shortened V by 7 bases and J by 4 bases, and 23 bases separated the two germline ends. The CDR3 is CASILPRQGLGYNEQFF. The CDR3, as DNA: TGTGCCAGCATCCTACCCAGGCAGGGCTTGGGATACAATGAGCAGTTCTTC. The variable domain in full, completed from reference TRBV7-9 and TRBJ2-1, reads DTGVSQNPRHKITKRGQNVTFRCDPISEHNRLYWYRQTLGQGPEFLTYFQNEAQLEKSRLLSDRFSAERPKGSFSTLEIQRTEQGDSAMYLCASILPRQGLGYNEQFFGPGTRLTVL.

J is TRBJ1-1 and V is TRBV27; no clear D gene. The germline V and J ends were trimmed by 3 bases and 1 base, with 6 bases remaining between them. Germline V gene data show CDR1 as MNHEY and CDR2 as SMNVEV (reference sequence). The CDR3 is 13 residues long. CDR3 region: CASSLGRNTEAFF. The CDR3 DNA sequence: TGTGCCAGCAGTTTGGGCAGGAACACTGAAGCTTTCTTT.

The CDR3 DNA reads as TGTGCCAGCAGCCCCTTCCGGGACATCAACACCGGGGAGCTGTTTTTT. Protein product: CASSPFRDINTGELFF. The V gene is TRBV7-3, the J gene TRBJ2-2; D is perhaps TRBD1 (6 bases). CDR3 length: 16 amino acids. The germline V and J ends were trimmed by 5 bases and 2 bases, with 15 bases remaining between them. The germline CDR1 and CDR2 sequences are SGHTA and FQGTGA.

The chain uses TRBV7-9 and TRBJ2-1; tentative D call: TRBD2 (6 bases). CDR3 length: 16 residues. Germline CDR1 SEHNR, CDR2 FQNEAQ (reference sequence). V was trimmed by 0 bases and J by 6 bases, leaving 15 bases between them. The CDR3: CASSLAVREWGNEQFF. CDR3 nucleotide sequence: TGTGCCAGCAGCTTAGCGGTGCGGGAATGGGGCAATGAGCAGTTCTTC. The whole variable domain, remainder taken from reference TRBV7-9 and TRBJ2-1, is DTGVSQNPRHKITKRGQNVTFRCDPISEHNRLYWYRQTLGQGPEFLTYFQNEAQLEKSRLLSDRFSAERPKGSFSTLEIQRTEQGDSAMYLCASSLAVREWGNEQFFGPGTRLTVL.

The CDR3 loop is CASSYVPGQSNQPQHF. In DNA, the CDR3 is TGTGCCAGCAGTTACGTTCCGGGACAGAGCAATCAGCCCCAGCATTTT. The V gene is TRBV6-2 or TRBV6-3, the J gene TRBJ1-5; TRBD1 matches 7 bases. There are 16 residues in the CDR3. V lost 2 bases, J lost 1 base, and 5 bases stayed unmatched. CDR1 and CDR2 from the germline V gene are MNHEY and SVGEGT.

V usage is TRBV7-2 and J usage is TRBJ2-1; D gene ambiguous. V lost 7 bases and J 0 bases, leaving 13 bases between the germline ends. Germline V lookup: CDR1 SGHTA, CDR2 FQGNSA. CDR3 size: 15 residues. CDR3 residues: CASTSSGSSYNEQFF. The CDR3 DNA reads as TGTGCCAGCACCTCTTCCGGGTCCTCCTACAATGAGCAGTTCTTC.

V is TRBV30 and J is TRBJ1-2; 9 bases agree with TRBD1. The CDR3 is 11 amino acids. Looked up from germline, CDR1 is GTSNPN and CDR2 is SVGIG (reference sequence). V gave up 5 bases and J gave up 5 bases; unmatched junction bases: 0. CDR3 in amino acids: CAWGTGYGYTF. CDR3 DNA sequence: TGTGCCTGGGGGACAGGGTATGGCTACACCTTC. Supplemented by reference TRBV30 and TRBJ1-2, the full variable domain reads SQTIHQWPATLVQPVGSPLSLECTVEGTSNPNLYWYRQAAGRGLQLLFYSVGIGQISSEVPQNLSASRPQDRQFILSSKKLLLSDSGFYLCAWGTGYGYTFGSGTRLTVV.

The J gene is TRBJ2-6, the V gene TRBV7-2; TRBD2 might be the D (7 bases). V lost 1 base and J lost 4, with 20 bases in between. Germline values: CDR1 SGHTA, CDR2 FQGNSA. The CDR3 length is 19 residues. As DNA, the CDR3 is TGTGCCAGCAGCTTAGGCAGGGGAGGGTTACCCTCGGGGGCCAACGTCCTGACTTTC. This translates into CASSLGRGGLPSGANVLTF.

The rearrangement joins TRBV12-3 or TRBV12-4 to TRBJ1-1; the match to TRBD1 covers 7 bases. The CDR3 spans 11 residues. V gave up 6 bases and J gave up 7 bases; unmatched junction bases: 2. The CDR3 protein is CASSRQGEAFF. The CDR3 DNA sequence: TGTGCCAGCAGCCGACAGGGTGAAGCTTTCTTT.

The CDR3, as DNA: TGTGCCAGCAGTTACTCTACCGGGACAGGGGCCTACGAGCAGTACTTC. Translated: CASSYSTGTGAYEQYF. The chain uses TRBV6-5 and TRBJ2-7; 10 positions match TRBD1. This CDR3 contains 16 residues. Trimming took 0 bases from V and 2 from J; bases not matched to a gene: 4. The V gene's germline CDR1 is MNHEY and CDR2 SVGAGI.

This chain joins TRBV12-3 or TRBV12-4 and TRBJ2-2; D is ambiguous. V lost 8 bases and J lost 5, with 9 bases in between. The CDR3 consists of 12 residues. CDR3 nucleotide sequence: TGTGCCAGCGGTAATGGGACCGGGGAGCTGTTTTTT. Translating gives CASGNGTGELFF.

This rearrangement joins TRBV19 to TRBJ2-7, with D perhaps matching TRBD1 (6 bases). V lost 5 bases to trimming and J lost 2 bases, with 16 bases between them. This CDR3 is built from 15 residues. CDR1 LNHDA and CDR2 SQIVND come from the germline V gene (reference sequence). Here the CDR3 DNA reads TGTGCCAGTAGTCAAGCCGGGACACCCGCCTACGAGCAGTACTTC. It specifies CASSQAGTPAYEQYF.

This clone was picked up a small number of times. The CDR3 reads CASSFGPGGDTEAFF. In DNA form, the CDR3 reads TGCGCCAGCAGCTTCGGGCCTGGGGGTGACACTGAAGCTTTCTTT. The chain links TRBV5-1 to TRBJ1-1; perhaps TRBD1 as D (5 bases). Germline CDR1 reads SGHRS; CDR2 reads YFSETQ. The CDR3 totals 15 residues. Trimming stripped 2 bases from V and 3 bases from J, with 14 bases between.

The chain recombines TRBV11-2 with TRBJ2-7; D not certain. Germline V gives CDR1 SGHAT, CDR2 FQNNGV. The V end was cut by 6 bases, the J end by 3 bases, with 9 bases between. This CDR3 spans 12 amino acids. The CDR3 bases are TGTGCCAGCAGTCCGACGGGCTACGAGCAGTACTTC. This translates into CASSPTGYEQYF.

V and J are TRBV4-3 and TRBJ2-4, with TRBD1 matching over 7 bases. This CDR3 is built from 15 residues. Germline V gene data show CDR1 as LGHNA and CDR2 as YSLEER. V trimming: 0 bases; J trimming: 8 bases; junction bases outside the gene matches: 7. The CDR3 sequence: CASSQEQGMGDIQYF. As DNA, the CDR3 is TGCGCCAGCAGCCAAGAACAGGGGATGGGGGACATTCAGTACTTC.

V and J are TRBV15 and TRBJ2-2; 7 nucleotides match TRBD2. CDR3 length: 18 residues. V shed 3 bases, J shed 3 bases, and the junction held 13 bases outside the gene matches. CDR1 and CDR2 from the germline V gene are LNHNV and YYDKDF (reference sequence). The CDR3: CATSSSTSPRGDTGELFF. CDR3 coding DNA: TGTGCCACCAGCAGTTCGACTAGCCCTCGAGGGGACACCGGGGAGCTGTTTTTT.

This chain links TRBV9 with TRBJ2-5, with a possible D match to TRBD1 (6 bases). Germline values: CDR1 SGDLS, CDR2 YYNGEE. The CDR3 totals 14 residues. The V end was cut by 2 bases, the J end by 5 bases, with 13 bases between. DNA of the CDR3: TGTGCCAGCAGCGTTGCAGGGGTGGTGGAGACCCAGTACTTC. This codes for CASSVAGVVETQYF.

The chain is built from TRBV6-1 and TRBJ1-2; 7 nucleotides agree with TRBD1. The CDR3 consists of 13 residues. Trimming removed 3 bases from V and 7 bases from J; junction bases left unmatched: 5. Germline V CDR1 and CDR2: MNHNS, SASEGT. In DNA form, the CDR3 reads TGTGCCAGCAGTGATGACAGGGTCGGTGGCTACACCTTC. Translating gives CASSDDRVGGYTF.

J is TRBJ1-6 and V is TRBV2, with a tentative D call TRBD1 (5 bases). Germline assignment: CDR1 SNHLY and CDR2 FYNNEI. V was pared by 7 bases and J by 9 bases, with 19 bases between. The CDR3 length is 15 residues. This chain's CDR3 is CASNRSGARGSPLHF. CDR3 in DNA: TGTGCCAGCAATAGATCCGGGGCCAGAGGTTCACCCCTCCACTTT.

The chain employs TRBV18 and TRBJ2-7, with 8 positions matching TRBD2. The CDR3 spans 15 residues. After removal of 3 bases from V and 3 bases from J, the junction contained 7 bases not matched to a gene. The germline CDR1 and CDR2 sequences are KGHSH and LQKENI. The CDR3 region has the DNA TGTGCCAGCTCACCTTCAGCGGGAGTAGACTACGAGCAGTACTTC. The encoded protein is CASSPSAGVDYEQYF.

This sequence joins TRBV10-2 and TRBJ2-2; TRBD2 agrees at 10 bases. Germline V gene sequence: CDR1 WSHSY, CDR2 SAAADI. With V trimmed by 8 bases and J by 2 bases, 2 bases remained unmatched. This CDR3 has 14 residues. CDR3 nucleotide sequence: TGCGCCAGCCGACTAGCGGGTAACACCGGGGAGCTGTTTTTT. The encoded protein is CASRLAGNTGELFF.

The chain recombines TRBV6-5 with TRBJ1-1; D gene uncertain. Trimming cost V 7 bases and J 2 bases, with 17 bases left between them. The CDR3 is 15 residues long. Germline loops: CDR1 MNHEY, CDR2 SVGAGI. The CDR3 DNA reads as TGTGCCAGCACCACCAAAAGGCTGGGAAACACTGAAGCTTTCTTT. Its protein product is CASTTKRLGNTEAFF.